These 4 T cell receptor beta chains originate from one sample sequenced in a study of T-cell memory formation after mild COVID-19. MiXCR was run by TCRdb on the 5' RACE reads, yielding one entry per CDR3 protein. The sample lists under 550,000 distinct CDR3 sequences; roughly 18% were seen once. Sequenced sample: PBMCs or a T cell subset sorted from them (not recorded which). These receptors all stem from a man younger than 35 who had mild COVID-19 (a few samples of this study predate the infection). Cell type and time point are not known.

The V and J genes are TRBV5-1 and TRBJ2-7; TRBD1 or TRBD2 may be the D gene (6 bases each). This CDR3 has 14 residues. V was cut by 4 bases and J by 3 bases, with 14 bases left in between. Germline assignment: CDR1 SGHRS and CDR2 YFSETQ. CDR3 sequence reads: CASSPKGGVYEQYF. The CDR3 DNA sequence: TGCGCCAGCAGCCCTAAGGGGGGAGTCTACGAGCAGTACTTC. Full variable domain (outside the CDR3, taken from reference TRBV5-1 and TRBJ2-7): KAGVTQTPRYLIKTRGQQVTLSCSPISGHRSVSWYQQTPGQGLQFLFEYFSETQRNKGNFPGRFSGRQFSNSRSEMNVSTLELGDSALYLCASSPKGGVYEQYFGPGTRLTVT.

The chain has TRBV29-1 and TRBJ2-7; tentatively, D is TRBD2 (7 bases). Trimming removed 4 bases from V and 4 bases from J, with 20 bases in between. CDR1 is SQVTM, CDR2 ANQGSEA, per germline. CDR3 size: 15 residues. CDR3 sequence: CSVGPGGRSVYEQYF. The CDR3 DNA follows: TGCAGCGTTGGCCCCGGGGGGCGCTCGGTTTACGAGCAGTACTTC.

Ten or more counts support this clonotype. V gene TRBV7-6 combines with J gene TRBJ2-2; D is ambiguous. CDR1 SGHVS and CDR2 FNYEAQ come from the germline V gene. The V end was cut by 7 bases, the J end by 3 bases, with 3 bases between. This CDR3 spans 11 amino acids. The CDR3 loop reads CASTDTGELFF. Here the CDR3 DNA reads TGTGCCAGCACTGACACCGGGGAGCTGTTTTTT.

This clonotype was seen ten or more times. The chain employs TRBV6-5 and TRBJ2-5; 10 positions agree with TRBD1. The length of the CDR3 is 15 residues. Looked up from germline, CDR1 is MNHEY and CDR2 is SVGAGI. J was trimmed by 6 bases and V by 5 bases; bases with no gene match: 9. CDR3 sequence reads: CASSPLDRGLKTQYF. The DNA of the CDR3 is TGTGCCAGCAGTCCTCTAGACAGGGGGCTAAAGACCCAGTACTTC.